This TCR beta chain was retrieved from a study of blood T cell repertoires in COVID-19. Background on the study: Sites across the United States, Italy and Spain contributed samples from acute and convalescent COVID-19.

The length of the CDR3 is 15 residues. Trimming removed 6 bases from V and 3 bases from J; junction bases left unmatched: 9. In germline, CDR1 is MNHEY, CDR2 SVGAGI. The method was immunoSEQ multiplex PCR; TCRdb's version includes in-frame clones alone and lacks a portion of them. The table lists about 100,000 clones, nearly 90% of them singletons. The receptor was isolated from a man aged 45-65 years with active COVID-19. Sequencing was done on a sample of peripheral blood. The chain recombines TRBV6-5 with TRBJ2-3, with 7 bases aligning to TRBD1. In DNA, the CDR3 is TGTGCCAGCAGAAGACAGGGAAAGGGAACAGATACGCAGTATTTT. It codes for CASRRQGKGTDTQYF.